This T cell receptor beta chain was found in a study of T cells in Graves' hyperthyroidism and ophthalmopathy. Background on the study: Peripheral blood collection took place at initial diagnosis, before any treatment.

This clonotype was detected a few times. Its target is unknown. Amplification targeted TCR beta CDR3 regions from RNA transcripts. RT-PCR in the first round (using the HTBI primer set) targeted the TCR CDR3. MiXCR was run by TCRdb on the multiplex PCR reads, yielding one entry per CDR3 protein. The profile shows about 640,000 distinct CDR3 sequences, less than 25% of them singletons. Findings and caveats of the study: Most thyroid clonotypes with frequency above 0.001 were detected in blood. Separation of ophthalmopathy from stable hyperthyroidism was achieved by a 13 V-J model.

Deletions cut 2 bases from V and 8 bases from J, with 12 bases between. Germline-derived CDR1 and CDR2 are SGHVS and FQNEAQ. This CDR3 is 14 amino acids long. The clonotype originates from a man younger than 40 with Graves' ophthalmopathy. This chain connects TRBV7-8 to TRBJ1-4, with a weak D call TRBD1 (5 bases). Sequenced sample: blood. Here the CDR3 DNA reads TGTGCCAGCAGCTTATTAAGGGGAGACGAAAAACTGTTTTTT. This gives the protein CASSLLRGDEKLFF.